The clone carrying this TCR beta chain showed up just once. Its antigen is unknown. This specimen comes from a study of shared clonotypes between healthy human individuals. This CDR3 spans 14 amino acids. The germline V and J ends were trimmed by 6 bases and 0 bases, with 12 bases remaining between them. The germline CDR1 and CDR2 sequences are MNHEY and SMNVEV (reference sequence). CD45RO-negative CD8 cells positively selected for CCR7 made up the naive population, which excluded terminally differentiated effector memory CD45RA+ cells. The donor cohort consisted entirely of Caucasian adults residing in Nashville, Tennessee. Study results and caveats: Some clonotypes were shared by all four sorted-subset donors, while others were not shared. The non-shared ones had lower generation probabilities than the shared ones. Naive subsets generally exceeded memory subsets in estimated richness.

Several immunoSEQ plates received, in even portions, the genomic DNA of each subset. Data came from immunoSEQ multiplex PCR; TCRdb stores just in-frame clones and leaves some out. This sample has about 2 million clones, with about 95% found just once. The material sequenced was naive CD8+ T cells sorted from blood. The rearrangement uses TRBV27 and TRBJ2-7; D unclear. The sequence was collected from a man in his late teens or twenties in good health. The CDR3 DNA reads TGTGCCAGCAGCGCGTTTGGCCCCTCCTACGAGCAGTACTTC. This gives the protein CASSAFGPSYEQYF.